These 2 T cell receptor beta chains were sequenced from one sample in a study of vaccination effects on CD4 cells after COVID-19. Expansion of antigen-specific CD4+ T cells with viral peptide pools was carried out by the ViraFEST assay before sequencing. Cells that had been cultured for about 10 days were the source of isolated CD4+ T cells. Either the mRNA-1273 or the BNT162b2 vaccine was given to participants as two doses. Measured with immunoSEQ multiplex PCR; TCRdb has only the in-frame clones, and not every one. The sample includes 20,000 to 30,000 clones, roughly 85% of them seen just once. Their specific antigens are unknown. Sequences were derived from CD4+ T cells from PBMCs cultured with SARS-CoV-2 spike peptides, sampled after COVID-19 vaccination. The source is a human donor who received a COVID-19 vaccine. Some clones in this sample may be carry-over from other donors' samples.

Written as DNA, the CDR3 is TGTGCCATCAGTCAGTTCCATGAGCAGTTCTTC. Its protein product is CAISQFHEQFF. This chain links TRBV10-3 with TRBJ2-1; D not certain. Trimming stripped 5 bases from V and 8 bases from J, with 7 bases between. There are 11 residues in the CDR3. CDR1 and CDR2 (germline): ENHRY, SYGVKD.

The chain joins TRBV9 to TRBJ2-4; 9 nucleotides agree with TRBD2. Germline trimming cut 3 bases from V and 9 bases from J; bases unmatched to any gene: 10. The CDR3 extends over 15 amino acids. Germline V gene sequence: CDR1 SGDLS, CDR2 YYNGEE. The CDR3 nucleotides are TGTGCCAGCAGCGCAGCGGGGGGCTTAGCCAGCATTCAGTACTTC. This translates into CASSAAGGLASIQYF.